These 21 T cell receptor beta chains were sequenced from one sample in a study of cytomegalovirus exposure and HLA in healthy donors. The PCR used 60 Vbeta and 13 Jbeta primers. Assay: immunoSEQ multiplex PCR; the TCRdb copy retains only in-frame clones and omits some. This repertoire shows 85,000 to 120,000 clones, about four fifths found once; its top ten account for around 5.8%. The sequenced sample consisted of PBMCs. These receptors were obtained from a woman between 45 and 60 years old in good health and CMV-seropositive.

The rearrangement links TRBV7-2 to TRBJ1-4; D is perhaps TRBD1 (5 bases). The CDR3 is made up of 15 amino acids. V was clipped by 5 bases and J by 8 bases, with 18 bases between them. Germline CDR1 is SGHTA and CDR2 is FQGNSA. CDR3 region: CASSPEAGRGEKLFF. CDR3 nucleotides: TGTGCCAGCAGCCCTGAGGCAGGGCGAGGAGAAAAACTGTTTTTT.

V is TRBV21-1 and J is TRBJ2-2; the tabulated D call, TRBD2, remains unverified against the DNA. TRBV21-1 is marked as a pseudogene. This CDR3 contains 14 residues. CDR3 amino acids: CAQGSGGPAGELFF. The CDR3 DNA reads as TGTGCGCAGGGTAGCGGGGGGCCAGCCGGGGAGCTGTTTTTT.

This clone turned up a few times. This chain joins TRBV5-4 and TRBJ1-2; D ambiguous. The CDR3 is 14 amino acids. V dropped 1 base and J dropped 2 bases, with 9 bases sitting between them. CDR1 SGHNT and CDR2 YYREEE come from the germline V gene (reference sequence). The CDR3 protein is CASSLPGSNYGYTF. The CDR3 region has the DNA TGTGCCAGCAGCTTGCCCGGGTCGAACTATGGCTACACCTTC. The variable domain in full, with the rest retrieved from reference TRBV5-4 and TRBJ1-2, is ETGVTQSPTHLIKTRGQQVTLRCSSQSGHNTVSWYQQALGQGPQFIFQYYREEENGRGNFPPRFSGLQFPNYSSELNVNALELDDSALYLCASSLPGSNYGYTFGSGTRLTVV.

The CDR3 DNA sequence: TGCGCCAGCAGCGCGACAGTTCGGAGCACAGATACGCAGTATTTT. This gives the protein CASSATVRSTDTQYF. The chain carries TRBV5-1 and TRBJ2-3; D may be TRBD1 (5 bases). Trimming pared 4 bases from V and 0 bases from J, leaving 12 bases between. CDR1 is SGHRS, CDR2 YFSETQ, per germline. The CDR3 has 15 amino acids.

The genes are TRBV5-8 and TRBJ2-6; the D gene is possibly TRBD2 (6 bases). The V gene lost 4 bases and the J gene lost 4 bases, with 18 bases spanning the gap. The CDR3 runs to 17 residues. Germline V gene data show CDR1 as SGHTS and CDR2 as YDEGEE. In DNA form, the CDR3 reads TGTGCCAGCAGCCCCTTTGATGCGGGGCCCGGGGCCAACGTCCTGACTTTC. Translated: CASSPFDAGPGANVLTF. Together with reference TRBV5-8 and TRBJ2-6, the CDR3 gives the full variable domain: EAGVTQSPTHLIKTRGQQATLRCSPISGHTSVYWYQQALGLGLQFLLWYDEGEERNRGNFPPRFSGRQFPNYSSELNVNALELEDSALYLCASSPFDAGPGANVLTFGAGSRLTVL.

The chain employs TRBV20-1 and TRBJ2-5, with D unclear. V was clipped by 5 bases and J by 4 bases, with 8 bases between them. Germline CDR1 reads DFQATT; CDR2 reads SNEGSKA (reference sequence). This CDR3 has 11 residues. The CDR3 DNA follows: TGCAGTGCTGAACACCGAGAGACCCAGTACTTC. Translation: CSAEHRETQYF.

V is TRBV28 and J is TRBJ1-4, with 7 bases fitting TRBD1. J gave up 0 bases and V 5 bases, and 9 bases lay outside the gene matches. CDR3 size: 17 residues. Per germline, CDR1 MDHEN and CDR2 SYDVKM. The CDR3 is CASSPRTGSATNEKLFF. CDR3 nucleotide sequence: TGTGCCAGCAGTCCTCGGACAGGATCGGCAACTAATGAAAAACTGTTTTTT.

This rearrangement joins TRBV9 to TRBJ1-6; 7 bases agree with TRBD1. CDR1 SGDLS and CDR2 YYNGEE come from the germline V gene. The CDR3 has 16 residues. J lost 7 bases, V lost 1 base, and 8 bases had no gene match. CDR3 sequence reads: CASSVFDRAGNSPLHF. The CDR3 DNA sequence: TGTGCCAGCAGCGTATTCGACAGGGCTGGAAATTCACCCCTCCACTTT. Full variable domain (outside the CDR3, taken from reference TRBV9 and TRBJ1-6): DSGVTQTPKHLITATGQRVTLRCSPRSGDLSVYWYQQSLDQGLQFLIQYYNGEERAKGNILERFSAQQFPDLHSELNLSSLELGDSALYFCASSVFDRAGNSPLHFGNGTRLTVT.

This clone has more than one count but fewer than ten. The chain employs TRBV6-1 and TRBJ2-5, with 7 bases lining up with TRBD2. The junction had 10 bases not matched to a gene; V was cut back by 8 bases and J by 1 base. CDR3 length: 15 residues. Germline V lookup: CDR1 MNHNS, CDR2 SASEGT. For the CDR3, the DNA is TGTGCCAGCTCGGATCAGCGGGGACCCCAAGAGACCCAGTACTTC. It codes for CASSDQRGPQETQYF.

The chain couples TRBV29-1 to TRBJ1-1; perhaps TRBD1 as D (6 bases). The CDR3 totals 12 residues. The germline V gene encodes CDR1 SQVTM and CDR2 ANQGSEA. The CDR3 nucleotides are TGCAGTTTCCGGGACACCAACACTGAAGCTTTCTTT. This encodes CSFRDTNTEAFF.

This chain connects TRBV6-5 to TRBJ1-1, with TRBD1 matching 7 bases. The CDR3 loop spans 16 amino acids. Trimming took 2 bases from V and 1 from J; bases not matched to a gene: 7. Germline lookup yields CDR1 MNHEY and CDR2 SVGAGI. This chain's CDR3 is CASSYASGGTNTEAFF. CDR3 nucleotides: TGTGCCAGCAGTTACGCCTCAGGGGGGACGAACACTGAAGCTTTCTTT.

In DNA, the CDR3 is TGTGCCAGCAGCTTAGACTCTAGCGGGGTGCTCTACGAGCAGTACTTC. This gives the protein CASSLDSSGVLYEQYF. The chain has TRBV11-1 and TRBJ2-7; 9 nucleotides align to TRBD2. Germline CDR1 and CDR2: SGHAT and FQDESV (reference sequence). This CDR3 spans 16 amino acids. The V and J ends lost 1 base and 3 bases, in that order; junction bases with no gene match: 7.

This clone is a singleton in its sample. J is TRBJ2-3 and V is TRBV7-2, with 9 bases that match TRBD2. The CDR3 contains 17 residues. J lost 5 bases, V lost 7 bases, and 16 bases had no gene match. CDR1 SGHTA and CDR2 FQGNSA come from the germline V gene. The CDR3 DNA is TGTGCCAGCACCCTTGGGACTAGCTTCAAAGAAAGAGATACGCAGTATTTT. This gives the protein CASTLGTSFKERDTQYF.

CDR3 coding DNA: TGTGCGAATGATACACCGGGACAGGGGATAGGTAGAGGCACCGGGGAGCTGTTTTTT. It translates to CANDTPGQGIGRGTGELFF. V and J are TRBV30 and TRBJ2-2; TRBD1 agrees at 10 bases. The CDR3 covers 19 residues. From germline, CDR1 is GTSNPN and CDR2 SVGIG (reference sequence).

The rearrangement links TRBV7-2 to TRBJ1-1, with 11 bases fitting TRBD1. Unmatched junction bases numbered 1, after V lost 5 bases and J lost 5 bases. CDR3 length: 13 amino acids. Germline assignment: CDR1 SGHTA and CDR2 FQGNSA. CDR3 sequence (DNA): TGTGCCAGCAGCAGGGACAGGGGGACTGAAGCTTTCTTT. Its protein product is CASSRDRGTEAFF.

This clone showed up just a few times. The chain couples TRBV6-1 to TRBJ1-5; D unclear. This CDR3 comprises 15 residues. V lost 0 bases to trimming and J lost 7 bases, with 13 bases between them. The germline V gene encodes CDR1 MNHNS and CDR2 SASEGT. In DNA, the CDR3 is TGTGCCAGCAGTGAAGCTGGAATCGGAGACCAGCCCCAGCATTTT. The encoded protein is CASSEAGIGDQPQHF.

V and J are TRBV28 and TRBJ1-1; D possibly corresponds to TRBD1 (5 bases). The length of the CDR3 is 12 residues. Per germline, CDR1 MDHEN and CDR2 SYDVKM. CDR3 in DNA: TGTGCTGTTGACAGACCCAACACTGAAGCTTTCTTT. Translation gives CAVDRPNTEAFF.

A few counts support this clone. The rearrangement links TRBV6-5 to TRBJ2-3, with TRBD2 matching 9 bases. The CDR3 extends over 15 amino acids. Germline trimming cut 6 bases from V and 2 bases from J; bases unmatched to any gene: 6. CDR1 is MNHEY and CDR2 is SVGAGI in the germline V gene. The CDR3 loop reads CASRKRGADTDTQYF. In DNA, the CDR3 is TGTGCCAGCAGGAAGCGGGGGGCGGACACAGATACGCAGTATTTT.

The gene calls are TRBV4-1 and TRBJ2-1, with 10 bases aligning to TRBD2. Germline V gives CDR1 MGHRA, CDR2 YSYEKL. The CDR3 is made up of 18 amino acids. V shed 3 bases and J 7 bases; nucleotides not matched to a gene: 15. DNA of the CDR3: TGCGCCAGCAGCCAGTTCCCCCTGAGTAGCGGGGGGAGGAATGAGCAGTTCTTC. Translating gives CASSQFPLSSGGRNEQFF.

The gene calls are TRBV5-6 and TRBJ1-2; 7 bases align to TRBD1. From germline, CDR1 is SGHDT and CDR2 YYEEEE. The length of the CDR3 is 13 residues. V lost 0 bases, J lost 8 bases, and 4 bases stayed unmatched. DNA of the CDR3: TGTGCCAGCAGCTTGGGGGGGACAGAAGGCTACACCTTC. As protein: CASSLGGTEGYTF.

This sequence joins TRBV19 and TRBJ2-5; D possibly corresponds to TRBD1 (6 bases). The CDR3 is made up of 15 amino acids. Per germline, CDR1 LNHDA and CDR2 SQIVND (reference sequence). Trimming took off 4 bases at V and 3 bases at J, with 15 bases between the two ends. CDR3 bases: TGTGCCAGTAGTAACTTCGCCGGGACAAAAGAGACCCAGTACTTC. Translated: CASSNFAGTKETQYF.